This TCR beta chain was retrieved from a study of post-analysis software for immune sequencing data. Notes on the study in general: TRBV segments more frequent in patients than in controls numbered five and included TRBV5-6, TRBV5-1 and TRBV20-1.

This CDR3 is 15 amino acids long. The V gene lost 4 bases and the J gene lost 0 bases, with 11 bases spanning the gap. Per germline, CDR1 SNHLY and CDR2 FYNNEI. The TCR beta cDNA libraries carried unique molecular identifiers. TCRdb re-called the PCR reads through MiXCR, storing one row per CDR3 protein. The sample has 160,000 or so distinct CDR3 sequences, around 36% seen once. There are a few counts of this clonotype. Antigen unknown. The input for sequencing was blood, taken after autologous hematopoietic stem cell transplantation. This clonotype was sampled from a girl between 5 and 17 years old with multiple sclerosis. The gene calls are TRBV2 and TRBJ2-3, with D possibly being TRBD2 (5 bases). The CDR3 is CASSGLAASTDTQYF. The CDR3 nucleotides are TGTGCCAGCAGTGGCCTAGCAGCTAGCACAGATACGCAGTATTTT.